This T cell receptor beta chain was sequenced during a study of blood T cell repertoires in COVID-19. About the research overall: The samples span acute and convalescent COVID-19 from the United States, Italy and Spain. From T cells, B-cell-depleted T cells, or PBMCs came the material, which was cDNA or gDNA.

CDR1 is MGHRA, CDR2 YSYEKL, per germline. The CDR3 consists of 15 residues. The V gene end was trimmed by 0 bases and the J gene end by 4 bases; junction bases not matched to a gene: 3. Source study methods: Reference gene primer amplification gave estimated nucleated cell counts. The protocol was immunoSEQ multiplex PCR, while the TCRdb copy is restricted to in-frame clones and leaves out a portion. V and J calls and clone size are given by that table; D and trimming were obtained from the DNA. The sample holds fewer than 55,000 clones; 55% to 70% are singletons and the top ten take 8.8%. The chain has TRBV4-1 and TRBJ2-1; the match to TRBD1 covers 7 bases. What was sequenced was peripheral blood. The sequence came from a woman aged 65 to 85 with acute or convalescent COVID-19. The CDR3 DNA reads as TGCGCCAGCAGCCAAGAAGGGACAGAGTACAATGAGCAGTTCTTC. This gives the protein CASSQEGTEYNEQFF.